What follows are 15 T cell receptor beta chains derived from one specimen sequenced in a study of blood T cell repertoires in COVID-19. Measured with immunoSEQ multiplex PCR; TCRdb has only the in-frame clones, and not every one. The profile covers 150,000 to 200,000 clones, with over 80% appearing a single time and 6% to 7% taken by the ten largest. Sequencing was carried out using peripheral blood. The receptors here all came from a woman in her 40s with acute or convalescent COVID-19.

This clone has more than one count but fewer than ten. The CDR3 DNA is TGTGCCAGCAGTGAAACCCGGAGTAGCAATCAGCCCCAGCATTTT. Its protein product is CASSETRSSNQPQHF. The chain is built from TRBV2 and TRBJ1-5; no firm D call. The germline gives CDR1 SNHLY, CDR2 FYNNEI. The V and J ends lost 2 bases and 0 bases respectively, with 8 bases between them. The CDR3 loop spans 15 amino acids.

This rearrangement joins TRBV5-1 to TRBJ1-2; D unresolved. The CDR3 has 13 residues. Trimming removed 4 bases at V and 6 bases at J, with 13 bases between. The germline gives CDR1 SGHRS, CDR2 YFSETQ. The CDR3 nucleotides are TGCGCCAGCAGCCCGGACTGGAGGCATGGCTACACCTTC. Translation: CASSPDWRHGYTF. Looking up the rest from reference TRBV5-1 and TRBJ1-2 gives the full variable domain: KAGVTQTPRYLIKTRGQQVTLSCSPISGHRSVSWYQQTPGQGLQFLFEYFSETQRNKGNFPGRFSGRQFSNSRSEMNVSTLELGDSALYLCASSPDWRHGYTFGSGTRLTVV.

The J gene is TRBJ2-2, the V gene TRBV19, with TRBD2 matching 12 bases. This CDR3 spans 18 amino acids. CDR1 and CDR2 (germline): LNHDA, SQIVND (reference sequence). V lost 7 bases to trimming and J lost 3 bases; unmatched junction nucleotides: 12. The DNA for the CDR3 is TGTGCCAGTAAATGGAGGCTAGCGGGAGGGCTTGACACCGGGGAGCTGTTTTTT. This sequence encodes CASKWRLAGGLDTGELFF.

The chain employs TRBV6-6 and TRBJ1-1; D possibly corresponds to TRBD1 (6 bases). The CDR3 spans 14 residues. Trimming took off 4 bases at V and 0 bases at J, with 9 bases between the two ends. Per germline, CDR1 MNHNY and CDR2 SVGAGI (reference sequence). The DNA for the CDR3 is TGTGCCAGCAGTTCGGACAGAATGAACACTGAAGCTTTCTTT. It is translated as CASSSDRMNTEAFF.

This rearrangement joins TRBV29-1 to TRBJ2-2; 8 nucleotides line up with TRBD2. The V gene end was trimmed by 4 bases and the J gene end by 1 base; junction bases not matched to a gene: 8. The germline gives CDR1 SQVTM, CDR2 ANQGSEA. CDR3 length: 16 amino acids. The CDR3 region is CSVGGGGLGNTGELFF. Written as DNA, the CDR3 is TGCAGCGTTGGTGGCGGGGGGTTGGGGAACACCGGGGAGCTGTTTTTT.

V usage is TRBV29-1 and J usage is TRBJ1-1; D is unclear. The CDR3 spans 11 residues. Germline V gives CDR1 SQVTM, CDR2 ANQGSEA. Between the trimmed V and J ends, which lost 6 bases and 3 bases, there was a span of 8 bases. DNA of the CDR3: TGCAGCGTCTTCACTGACACTGAAGCTTTCTTT. It translates to CSVFTDTEAFF.

V is TRBV2 and J is TRBJ2-7; 7 bases line up with TRBD2. The CDR3 loop spans 17 amino acids. V trimming: 6 bases; J trimming: 4 bases; junction bases outside the gene matches: 18. Germline V gene lookup returns CDR1 SNHLY and CDR2 FYNNEI. The CDR3 sequence is CASRGAGLGGSQYEQYF. The CDR3 nucleotides read TGTGCCAGCAGGGGCGCCGGTTTGGGAGGGTCACAATACGAGCAGTACTTC.

V usage is TRBV10-3 and J usage is TRBJ1-3; 7 bases are shared with TRBD1. Germline V CDR1 and CDR2: ENHRY, SYGVKD. This CDR3 region has 12 residues. J was trimmed by 8 bases and V by 6 bases; bases with no gene match: 4. CDR3 in amino acids: CAISQGEYTIYF. The CDR3 DNA is TGTGCCATCAGCCAGGGGGAATACACCATATATTTT.

There are a few counts of this clone. The genes are TRBV9 and TRBJ2-1; TRBD1 is a possible D gene (5 bases). The CDR3 loop spans 13 amino acids. Germline V gene sequence: CDR1 SGDLS, CDR2 YYNGEE. The V end was cut by 2 bases, the J end by 7 bases, with 10 bases between. CDR3 amino acids: CASSVDPGNEQFF. CDR3 sequence (DNA): TGTGCCAGCAGCGTCGACCCAGGGAATGAGCAGTTCTTC. Looking up the rest from reference TRBV9 and TRBJ2-1 gives the full variable domain: DSGVTQTPKHLITATGQRVTLRCSPRSGDLSVYWYQQSLDQGLQFLIQYYNGEERAKGNILERFSAQQFPDLHSELNLSSLELGDSALYFCASSVDPGNEQFFGPGTRLTVL.

This chain uses TRBV6-4 with TRBJ2-2; D gene ambiguous. The CDR3 sequence is 13 residues long. Between the trimmed V and J ends, which lost 4 bases and 1 base, there was a span of 4 bases. The germline V gene has CDR1 MRHNA and CDR2 SNTAGT. CDR3 sequence reads: CASSVKNTGELFF. The CDR3 nucleotides are TGTGCCAGCAGTGTAAAGAACACCGGGGAGCTGTTTTTT.

This clone was counted once. V is TRBV30 and J is TRBJ2-7; D is perhaps TRBD2 (5 bases). V lost 1 base and J 3 bases, leaving 7 bases between the germline ends. This CDR3 region has 12 residues. Germline CDR1 is GTSNPN and CDR2 is SVGIG (reference sequence). CDR3 sequence (DNA): TGTGCCTGGAGTGGGACTGTCTACGAGCAGTACTTC. Its translation: CAWSGTVYEQYF.

V usage is TRBV4-1 and J usage is TRBJ1-5; D unclear. The V gene's germline CDR1 is MGHRA and CDR2 YSYEKL. Trimming pared 0 bases from V and 9 bases from J, leaving 12 bases between. The CDR3 totals 14 residues. As DNA, the CDR3 is TGCGCCAGCAGCCAAGATAACTTATCGGGGCCCCAGCATTTT. Translating it yields CASSQDNLSGPQHF.

The CDR3, as DNA: TGTGCCAGCACTCGAAACCGGGCAGGGGATCAGCCCCAGCATTTT. Translated, it gives CASTRNRAGDQPQHF. The chain carries TRBV2 and TRBJ1-5, with D possibly TRBD1 on 6 matching bases. Trimming left V 7 bases short and J 5 bases short, with 18 bases between. Germline V gives CDR1 SNHLY, CDR2 FYNNEI. CDR3 length: 15 residues.

This chain uses TRBV5-1 with TRBJ1-1, with D perhaps matching TRBD1 (5 bases). Deletions cut 4 bases from V and 6 bases from J, with 16 bases between. This CDR3 region has 14 residues. Germline V gives CDR1 SGHRS, CDR2 YFSETQ. CDR3: CASSPRSGGAEAFF. In nucleotides, the CDR3 is TGCGCCAGCAGCCCCCGTAGTGGGGGGGCTGAAGCTTTCTTT.

This clone has only one observation. The chain joins TRBV30 to TRBJ1-6; TRBD1 is a possible D gene (6 bases). From germline, CDR1 is GTSNPN and CDR2 SVGIG (reference sequence). V gave up 6 bases and J gave up 0 bases, with 15 bases separating them. This CDR3 spans 16 amino acids. CDR3 DNA sequence: TGTGCCTGTGAGCCCCTCAGGGGCTCCTATAATTCACCCCTCCACTTT. Translating gives CACEPLRGSYNSPLHF.